These 21 T cell receptor beta chains came from one sample sequenced in a study of spatial heterogeneity in lung cancer. TCRdb recomputed calls from the 5' RACE reads with MiXCR, one row per CDR3 protein. The sample holds 25,000 or so distinct CDR3 sequences, 5% to 6.5% seen once. The time point was: blood at routine non-recurrence follow-up after resection. The sample consisted of PBMCs, taken at follow-up. The origin of the receptors is a female donor with early-stage non-small cell lung cancer.

In its sample, this clonotype was seen many times. The chain carries TRBV9 and TRBJ2-5; D not resolved. Germline V CDR1 and CDR2: SGDLS, YYNGEE. There are 14 residues in the CDR3. Between the trimmed V and J ends, which lost 0 bases and 5 bases, there was a span of 11 bases. The CDR3 DNA sequence: TGTGCCAGCAGCGTAGGGCCCCCTTTGGAGACCCAGTACTTC. It translates to CASSVGPPLETQYF. Using reference TRBV9 and TRBJ2-5 for the parts outside the CDR3, the full variable domain is DSGVTQTPKHLITATGQRVTLRCSPRSGDLSVYWYQQSLDQGLQFLIQYYNGEERAKGNILERFSAQQFPDLHSELNLSSLELGDSALYFCASSVGPPLETQYFGPGTRLLVL.

This clonotype came up many times. CDR3 nucleotide sequence: TGTGCCAGCACCGAGGGACTCGAAAGTAACACTGAAGCTTTCTTT. This translates into CASTEGLESNTEAFF. The chain recombines TRBV2 with TRBJ1-1; tentative D call: TRBD1 (5 bases). Germline V lookup: CDR1 SNHLY, CDR2 FYNNEI. The CDR3 spans 15 residues. Trimming left V 7 bases short and J 2 bases short, with 17 bases between.

CDR3 DNA sequence: TGCAGTGCTGTGGGTAATTCACCCCTCCACTTT. It is translated as CSAVGNSPLHF. The V gene is TRBV20-1, the J gene TRBJ1-6; the D is unclear. This CDR3 is 11 amino acids long. CDR1 and CDR2 from the germline V gene are DFQATT and SNEGSKA (reference sequence). Trimming pared 5 bases from V and 6 bases from J, leaving 5 bases between.

This clonotype occurred many times. The rearrangement uses TRBV29-1 and TRBJ1-5; the D is unclear. Germline CDR1 is SQVTM and CDR2 is ANQGSEA. The germline V and J ends were trimmed by 4 bases and 5 bases, with 9 bases remaining between them. CDR3 size: 12 residues. The DNA for the CDR3 is TGCAGCGTTGTAGAGACGGATCAGCCCCAGCATTTT. This encodes CSVVETDQPQHF. Full variable domain (rest looked up from reference TRBV29-1 and TRBJ1-5): SAVISQKPSRDICQRGTSLTIQCQVDSQVTMMFWYRQQPGQSLTLIATANQGSEATYESGFVIDKFPISRPNLTFSTLTVSNMSPEDSSIYLCSVVETDQPQHFGDGTRLSIL.

The chain employs TRBV10-2 and TRBJ1-5; D not resolved. Germline V gives CDR1 WSHSY, CDR2 SAAADI. The CDR3 runs to 14 residues. The ends were cut back, 7 bases at V and 0 bases at J, with 10 bases in the middle. The CDR3 DNA reads TGCGCCAGCACTTCAGACTATAGCAATCAGCCCCAGCATTTT. This encodes CASTSDYSNQPQHF.

Many counts were recorded for this clonotype. This chain links TRBV6-5 with TRBJ1-2; TRBD1 matches 11 bases. Germline assignment: CDR1 MNHEY and CDR2 SVGAGI. The CDR3 totals 15 residues. V shed 5 bases, J shed 1 base, and the junction held 3 bases outside the gene matches. CDR3 nucleotides: TGTGCCAGCAGTCCCGGGACAGGGGGTAACTATGGCTACACCTTC. Its protein is CASSPGTGGNYGYTF.

This clonotype was observed at least ten times. This chain connects TRBV6-2 or TRBV6-3 to TRBJ2-1; 7 nucleotides line up with TRBD2. Per germline, CDR1 MNHEY and CDR2 SVGEGT. The CDR3 is 14 residues long. After removal of 4 bases from V and 9 bases from J, the junction contained 9 bases not matched to a gene. CDR3 nucleotide sequence: TGTGCCAGCAGTTTGGGCGGGGGTGCTGGTGAGCAGTTCTTC. Translating it yields CASSLGGGAGEQFF.

The sample holds many counts of this clonotype. The chain employs TRBV5-1 and TRBJ2-3, with TRBD2 matching over 9 bases. The junction had 6 bases not matched to a gene; V was cut back by 0 bases and J by 4 bases. This CDR3 spans 16 amino acids. CDR1 and CDR2 from the germline V gene are SGHRS and YFSETQ. DNA of the CDR3: TGCGCCAGCAGCTTGGCCGGGCGGGGGGGCCCAGATACGCAGTATTTT. It encodes CASSLAGRGGPDTQYF.

The rearrangement uses TRBV5-1 and TRBJ1-1; TRBD1 matches at 9 bases. This CDR3 has 16 amino acids. CDR1 is SGHRS and CDR2 is YFSETQ in the germline V gene. V lost 2 bases, J lost 6 bases, and 11 bases stayed unmatched. The CDR3 protein is CASSFHRGQGVAEAFF. CDR3 bases: TGCGCCAGCAGCTTCCACAGGGGGCAAGGGGTAGCTGAAGCTTTCTTT. The complete variable domain, with remaining parts taken from reference TRBV5-1 and TRBJ1-1, reads KAGVTQTPRYLIKTRGQQVTLSCSPISGHRSVSWYQQTPGQGLQFLFEYFSETQRNKGNFPGRFSGRQFSNSRSEMNVSTLELGDSALYLCASSFHRGQGVAEAFFGQGTRLTVV.

This clonotype occurred many times. The chain uses TRBV2 and TRBJ2-7; D gene unclear. This CDR3 spans 13 amino acids. Germline CDR1 reads SNHLY; CDR2 reads FYNNEI. V lost 3 bases and J 0 bases, leaving 6 bases between the germline ends. For the CDR3, the DNA is TGTGCCAGCAGTGATCACGCCTCCTACGAGCAGTACTTC. As protein: CASSDHASYEQYF.

In its sample, this clonotype was seen many times. The chain links TRBV5-6 to TRBJ1-4, with D perhaps matching TRBD1 (6 bases). The CDR3 covers 15 residues. Trimming took 1 base from V and 5 from J, leaving 12 bases between them. The germline V gene has CDR1 SGHDT and CDR2 YYEEEE. CDR3 residues: CASSLPGQKNEKLFF. CDR3 in DNA: TGTGCCAGCAGCTTGCCCGGACAGAAAAATGAAAAACTGTTTTTT. Based on the CDR3 plus reference TRBV5-6 and TRBJ1-4, the full variable domain is DAGVTQSPTHLIKTRGQQVTLRCSPKSGHDTVSWYQQALGQGPQFIFQYYEEEERQRGNFPDRFSGHQFPNYSSELNVNALLLGDSALYLCASSLPGQKNEKLFFGSGTQLSVL.

The sample holds many counts of this clonotype. This chain joins TRBV7-9 and TRBJ2-7; 8 nucleotides align to TRBD1. The CDR3 has 14 amino acids. Germline lookup yields CDR1 SEHNR and CDR2 FQNEAQ (reference sequence). With 4 bases clipped from V and 3 bases from J, the junction kept 5 bases outside the gene matches. The CDR3 DNA reads as TGTGCCAGCAGCTCCCTGGACAGGGTCTACGAGCAGTACTTC. Protein: CASSSLDRVYEQYF.

This clonotype has at least ten counts. The chain carries TRBV5-4 and TRBJ2-2; D is perhaps TRBD2 (5 bases). This CDR3 has 15 amino acids. V was cut by 4 bases and J by 7 bases, with 17 bases left in between. The V gene's germline CDR1 is SGHNT and CDR2 YYREEE (reference sequence). CDR3 loop: CASSGSTGWGGELFF. The CDR3 DNA reads as TGTGCCAGCAGCGGATCGACGGGGTGGGGCGGGGAGCTGTTTTTT.

Many counts were recorded for this clonotype. The V call is TRBV27, the J call TRBJ1-1; unclear D gene. Germline V lookup: CDR1 MNHEY, CDR2 SMNVEV (reference sequence). Deletions cut 3 bases from V and 5 bases from J, with 10 bases between. This CDR3 region has 13 residues. The CDR3 region is CASSFRADTEAFF. In DNA, the CDR3 is TGTGCCAGCAGTTTTCGGGCGGATACTGAAGCTTTCTTT.

This clonotype has only a few counts. The CDR3 nucleotides are TGTGCCAGCAGCTTTAGGAGTAGCGGGGGGTTCACAGATACGCAGTATTTT. Translated, it gives CASSFRSSGGFTDTQYF. This chain links TRBV7-7 with TRBJ2-3, with 10 bases fitting TRBD2. This CDR3 contains 17 residues. CDR1 and CDR2 (germline): SSHAT, FNYEAQ (reference sequence). The J segment lost 2 bases and the V segment lost 3 bases, leaving 8 bases of the junction unmatched.

Notes on this clonotype: A much larger clone is a single base away; this may be a read error. This chain links TRBV5-1 with TRBJ2-3; D gene unclear. Trimming cost V 7 bases and J 5 bases, with 8 bases left between them. This CDR3 comprises 11 residues. Germline values: CDR1 SGHRS, CDR2 YFSETQ. CDR3 coding DNA: TGCGCCAGCTGGGGTGGAGATACGCAGTATTTT. Protein: CASWGGDTQYF.

This clonotype was recorded at least ten times. J is TRBJ2-1 and V is TRBV20-1; the D is unclear. Trimming removed 5 bases from V and 8 bases from J, with 10 bases in between. CDR1 is DFQATT and CDR2 is SNEGSKA in the germline V gene (reference sequence). This CDR3 contains 11 residues. As DNA, the CDR3 is TGCAGTGCTGCTTTTGAGTATGAGCAGTTCTTC. Protein: CSAAFEYEQFF.

This clonotype was detected ten times or more. The chain is built from TRBV5-6 and TRBJ2-1; 8 bases line up with TRBD2. Germline-derived CDR1 and CDR2 are SGHDT and YYEEEE. The CDR3 loop spans 15 amino acids. The V gene end was trimmed by 1 base and the J gene end by 9 bases; junction bases not matched to a gene: 9. CDR3 nucleotide sequence: TGTGCCAGCAGCTTGCTGAGCGGGGGTGAGGGTGAGCAGTTCTTC. Amino acids: CASSLLSGGEGEQFF.

This clonotype was recorded a few times. The rearrangement links TRBV20-1 to TRBJ1-1, with D possibly TRBD1 on 5 matching bases. The V end lost 6 bases, the J end lost 0 bases, and 11 bases lay between the germline ends. The V gene's germline CDR1 is DFQATT and CDR2 SNEGSKA (reference sequence). This CDR3 comprises 13 residues. Written as DNA, the CDR3 is TGCAGTGCACCGACAGAGATGAACACTGAAGCTTTCTTT. This gives the protein CSAPTEMNTEAFF.

This clonotype was detected ten times or more. The chain is built from TRBV4-2 and TRBJ1-2; D uncertain. The CDR3 consists of 14 residues. The V gene's germline CDR1 is LGHNA and CDR2 YNFKEQ. Trimming pared 1 base from V and 0 bases from J, leaving 6 bases between. Here the CDR3 reads CASSQGTSNYGYTF. The DNA for the CDR3 is TGTGCCAGCAGCCAAGGGACCTCTAACTATGGCTACACCTTC.

This clonotype was counted ten times or more. This chain uses TRBV20-1 with TRBJ1-1; D is perhaps TRBD1 (6 bases). This CDR3 has 14 residues. Germline lookup yields CDR1 DFQATT and CDR2 SNEGSKA (reference sequence). V shed 3 bases and J shed 1 base, with 12 bases lying between them. The CDR3 DNA reads as TGCAGTGCTAGCCACGGACAGCGGAACACTGAAGCTTTCTTT. This encodes CSASHGQRNTEAFF.